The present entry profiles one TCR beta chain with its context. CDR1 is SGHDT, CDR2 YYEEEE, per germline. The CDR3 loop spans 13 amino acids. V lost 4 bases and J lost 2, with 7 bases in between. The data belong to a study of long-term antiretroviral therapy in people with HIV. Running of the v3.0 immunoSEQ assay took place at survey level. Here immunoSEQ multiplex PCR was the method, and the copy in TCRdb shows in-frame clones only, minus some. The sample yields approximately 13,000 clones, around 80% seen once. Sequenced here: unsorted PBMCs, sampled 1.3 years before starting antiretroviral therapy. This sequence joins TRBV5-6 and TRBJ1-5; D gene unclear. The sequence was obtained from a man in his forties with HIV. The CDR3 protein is CASSPGGNQPQHF. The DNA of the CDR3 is TGTGCCAGCAGCCCCGGCGGCAATCAGCCCCAGCATTTT. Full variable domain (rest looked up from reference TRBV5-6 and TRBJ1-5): DAGVTQSPTHLIKTRGQQVTLRCSPKSGHDTVSWYQQALGQGPQFIFQYYEEEERQRGNFPDRFSGHQFPNYSSELNVNALLLGDSALYLCASSPGGNQPQHFGDGTRLSIL.